A selection of T cell receptor beta chains follows, all from one sample in a study of patients and donors after allogeneic stem cell transplantation. TCRdb fed the RT-PCR reads into MiXCR, producing one record per CDR3 protein. The sample lists some 160,000 distinct CDR3 sequences; approximately 22% were seen once. The specimen sequenced was blood, either unsorted or a sorted T cell fraction (not recorded which). All receptors derive from a human donor who was either an allogeneic HSCT recipient or a stem cell or donor lymphocyte infusion donor (not recorded which). It is not recorded whose cells these are; they may come from a transplant donor. CDR3s include the opening cysteine and the closing phenylalanine or tryptophan. The D gene is left open where the match is weak. Clone size is stated in some rows and not others, as once, few, many or a class when expanded.

D gene	CDR3 length	clone size	V gene	J gene	CDR3 DNA	CDR3 protein
-	19	-	TRBV15	TRBJ2-7	TGTGCCACCAGCAGAATAACGAACTTCGGCGGGGACAGAACCTACGAGCAGTACTTC	CATSRITNFGGDRTYEQYF
-	14	-	TRBV11-3	TRBJ1-3	TGTGCCAGCAGCTTGGGGGAGCTTGGAAACACCATATATTTT	CASSLGELGNTIYF
-	13	few	TRBV28	TRBJ2-1	TGTGCCAGCAGTTCCAGGGGGGAGAATGAGCAGTTCTTC	CASSSRGENEQFF
-	14	many	TRBV29-1	TRBJ1-1	TGCAGCGTCGCCGGGCTGGGGGCCCGGACTGAAGCTTTCTTT	CSVAGLGARTEAFF
-	14	-	TRBV12-3/TRBV12-4	TRBJ2-5	TGTGCCAGCACCACAGCAGGGGTTAGGGAGACCCAGTACTTC	CASTTAGVRETQYF
-	14	-	TRBV5-1	TRBJ2-5	TGCGCCAGCAGCTTCCGGGACTACCAAGAGACCCAGTACTTC	CASSFRDYQETQYF
TRBD1	14	-	TRBV20-1	TRBJ2-7	TGCAGTGCTACCACAGGGGACGGGGTCTACGAGCAGTACTTC	CSATTGDGVYEQYF
TRBD2	13	-	TRBV29-1	TRBJ2-1	TGCAGCGTTGTGGCTAGCGGGACCTATGAGCAGTTCTTC	CSVVASGTYEQFF
-	14	-	TRBV29-1	TRBJ1-1	TGCAGCGTAGACATGACTTCCATGAACACTGAAGCTTTCTTT	CSVDMTSMNTEAFF
TRBD2	17	few	TRBV7-9	TRBJ2-2	TGTGCCAGCAGCTTAGCGTTCTTGGGGACTAGCGCCGGGGAGCTGTTTTTT	CASSLAFLGTSAGELFF
-	15	-	TRBV29-1	TRBJ2-1	TGCAGCGTTGGGGCCCACGGGACTGGAGACAATGAGCAGTTCTTC	CSVGAHGTGDNEQFF
TRBD2	15	-	TRBV20-1	TRBJ2-1	TGCAGTGCTACTACCGGGACTAGGGTTGGTAATGAGCAGTTCTTC	CSATTGTRVGNEQFF
TRBD1	15	-	TRBV7-3	TRBJ1-2	TGTGCCAGCAGCTTAACCGGACAGGGGAACTATGGCTACACCTTC	CASSLTGQGNYGYTF
-	13	-	TRBV10-3	TRBJ1-3	TGTGCCATCACGGACCCCCCCGGAGGCACCATATATTTT	CAITDPPGGTIYF
-	13	few	TRBV7-6	TRBJ2-7	TGTGCCAGCAGTTCCGACTCCTTCTACGAGCAGTACTTC	CASSSDSFYEQYF
TRBD1	15	few	TRBV4-2	TRBJ2-1	TGTGCCAGCAGCCAAGACGTCAGGGGGCACTATGAGCAGTTCTTC	CASSQDVRGHYEQFF
TRBD2	15	-	TRBV7-9	TRBJ2-3	TGTGCCAGCTGCCCGGGACTAGGACTACCAGATACGCAGTATTTT	CASCPGLGLPDTQYF
TRBD2	17	-	TRBV12-3/TRBV12-4	TRBJ2-7	TGTGCCAGCAGTCCCCTAATACTAGCGGGGACCTCCTACGAGCAGTACTTC	CASSPLILAGTSYEQYF
-	12	few	TRBV28	TRBJ1-1	TGTGCCATCCAGCGGGGAGACACTGAAGCTTTCTTT	CAIQRGDTEAFF
-	12	few	TRBV5-1	TRBJ1-1	TGCGCCAGCAGAGGGGAGGCCACTGAAGCTTTCTTT	CASRGEATEAFF
-	14	few	TRBV7-8	TRBJ1-2	TGTGCCAGCAGCTTATTTAGACAGACGGATGGCTACACCTTC	CASSLFRQTDGYTF
-	15	-	TRBV4-3	TRBJ2-1	TGCGCCAGCAGCCAATTGCGGGATTGGGAAAATGAGCAGTTCTTC	CASSQLRDWENEQFF
-	19	-	TRBV5-4	TRBJ2-6	TGTGCCAGCAGCGTGGGTCCGGCCGGAAGTGACTCTGGGGCCAACGTCCTGACTTTC	CASSVGPAGSDSGANVLTF
-	10	-	TRBV30	TRBJ1-1	TGTGCCTGGAGGGAGGGGGAAGCTTTCTTT	CAWREGEAFF
-	13	-	TRBV5-1	TRBJ2-3	TGCGCCAGCAGCTCATACTACACAGATACGCAGTATTTT	CASSSYYTDTQYF
TRBD1	14	-	TRBV29-1	TRBJ1-2	TGCAGCGTTGAAGGACAGGGTGGGAACTATGGCTACACCTTC	CSVEGQGGNYGYTF
-	11	-	TRBV7-6	TRBJ2-5	TGTGCCAGCAGCTTAGACCAGACCCAGTACTTC	CASSLDQTQYF
-	15	-	TRBV7-6	TRBJ2-3	TGTGCCAGCAGCTATCTAGCGCAGAGCACAGATACGCAGTATTTT	CASSYLAQSTDTQYF
-	12	few	TRBV27	TRBJ1-5	TGTGCCAGCACCACATTAAATCAGCCCCAGCATTTT	CASTTLNQPQHF
-	14	many	TRBV12-3/TRBV12-4	TRBJ2-5	TGTGCCAGCAGTTTAGCGGGACCTCAAGAGACCCAGTACTTC	CASSLAGPQETQYF
TRBD1	15	many	TRBV7-2	TRBJ1-5	TGTGCCAGCAGCTCTAGACAGGGGATTGGGCAGCCCCAGCATTTT	CASSSRQGIGQPQHF
-	13	-	TRBV20-1	TRBJ1-3	TGCAGTGCTTACCGGGACTGGGTTAACACCATATATTTT	CSAYRDWVNTIYF
-	14	few	TRBV12-3/TRBV12-4	TRBJ1-2	TGTGCCAGCAGTTTAGTTCGGGGGCGGGATGGCTACACCTTC	CASSLVRGRDGYTF
-	15	-	TRBV12-3/TRBV12-4	TRBJ2-5	TGTGCCAGCAGCCCTCGGGGAGCGGCCCAAGAGACCCAGTACTTC	CASSPRGAAQETQYF
-	15	many	TRBV5-1	TRBJ2-7	TGCGCCAGCAGCTTGGCCCAATCGGGAGTAAACGAGCAGTACTTC	CASSLAQSGVNEQYF
-	13	few	TRBV7-2	TRBJ1-5	TGTGCCAGCAGCATAGTAGACAATCAGCCCCAGCATTTT	CASSIVDNQPQHF
TRBD2	17	many	TRBV4-2	TRBJ2-7	TGTGCCAGCAGCCAAGATCCCACTAGCGGGGCAAGCTACGAGCAGTACTTC	CASSQDPTSGASYEQYF
TRBD1	13	few	TRBV7-2	TRBJ1-1	TGTGCCAGCAGCTTAGGACAGGGCCCTGAAGCTTTCTTT	CASSLGQGPEAFF
TRBD1	15	-	TRBV12-3/TRBV12-4	TRBJ1-5	TGTGCCAGCAGTGACCAGGACAGGGCTTGGCAGCCCCAGCATTTT	CASSDQDRAWQPQHF
-	13	few	TRBV5-1	TRBJ1-4	TGCGCCAGCAGCGCAGGGACTGGTGAAAAACTGTTTTTT	CASSAGTGEKLFF
-	15	many	TRBV20-1	TRBJ1-2	TGCAGTGCTAGACGAGAGGAGGAAGAGAATTATGGCTACACCTTC	CSARREEEENYGYTF
-	12	-	TRBV14	TRBJ1-2	TGTGCCAGCAGCCGCCTGAACTATGGCTACACCTTC	CASSRLNYGYTF
-	13	few	TRBV20-1	TRBJ1-2	TGCAGTGCTAACCCTGGACTTAACTATGGCTACACCTTC	CSANPGLNYGYTF
TRBD2	14	-	TRBV20-1	TRBJ2-1	TGCAGTGCTAGAAGCGGGGGTCTGTACAATGAGCAGTTCTTC	CSARSGGLYNEQFF
TRBD1	13	few	TRBV25-1	TRBJ1-1	TGTGCCAGCAATTCAGGGGGAGAAACTGAAGCTTTCTTT	CASNSGGETEAFF
TRBD1	17	-	TRBV28	TRBJ2-7	TGTGCCAGCAGTTTTTCAGGGGGCATTGCTTTCGGGGACGAGCAGTACTTC	CASSFSGGIAFGDEQYF
TRBD1	14	few	TRBV5-1	TRBJ2-1	TGCGCCAGCAGCTTGACACAGGGGGCGGTTGAGCAGTTCTTC	CASSLTQGAVEQFF
-	13	-	TRBV5-1	TRBJ2-1	TGCGCCAGCTCACTCGACAGAAACAATGAGCAGTTCTTC	CASSLDRNNEQFF
-	14	-	TRBV9	TRBJ1-4	TGTGCCAGCAGCGTGGCGGGGCGCAATGAAAAACTGTTTTTT	CASSVAGRNEKLFF
-	14	-	TRBV9	TRBJ1-2	TGTGCCAGCAGCCCGGGAAATGGGCTCTATGGCTACACCTTC	CASSPGNGLYGYTF
-	13	-	TRBV18	TRBJ2-4	TGTGCCAGCTCACCGGAAGAGGGGAACATTCAGTACTTC	CASSPEEGNIQYF
-	16	-	TRBV7-8	TRBJ1-2	TGTGCCAGCAGCTGGACTTACGAGACGGCCTACTATGGCTACACCTTC	CASSWTYETAYYGYTF
-	13	few	TRBV6-5	TRBJ2-5	TGTGCCAGCAGCCAGGACACCCAGGAGACCCAGTACTTC	CASSQDTQETQYF
-	12	many	TRBV19	TRBJ1-1	TGTGCCAGTAGTATTGGACCCCGCTCAGCTTTCTTT	CASSIGPRSAFF